A selection of T cell receptor beta chains follows, all from one sample in a study of graft-versus-host responses after intestinal transplantation. These receptors have no identified antigens. TCRdb's copy holds only in-frame clones and misses some; the assay was immunoSEQ multiplex PCR. This sample has about 50,000 clones, with roughly 91% found just once. This specimen was unstimulated CD4+ T cells sorted from spleen or lymph node cells, taken before transplant. These receptors were collected from a human donor who was the organ donor for an intestinal transplant. The conserved cysteine and the conserved F or W are not part of the CDR3 here.

v_call	j_call	cdr3_aa
TRBV6-6	TRBJ2-6	ASRSRSGANVLT
TRBV4-2	TRBJ1-1	ASSQGRHGNTEAF
TRBV28	TRBJ2-2	ASDRETGELF
TRBV4-2	TRBJ2-3	ASSQKLGQGWNSDTQY
TRBV27	TRBJ2-1	ASSSTSGRWNEQF
TRBV20-1	TRBJ1-2	SAVTGGYT
TRBV7-2	TRBJ2-3	ASSLDRGLTDTQY
TRBV6-8	TRBJ2-5	ASSYQGGKETQY
TRBV12-5	TRBJ2-7	ASGPGTPNGEQY
TRBV7-8	TRBJ2-7	ASSRQGVSSYEQY
TRBV7-2	TRBJ1-4	ASSFQGANEKLF
TRBV4-2	TRBJ1-2	ASSQLSLGQANYGYT
TRBV25-1	TRBJ2-1	ASSEYGTGNEQF
TRBV4-2	TRBJ2-1	ASSQLQGWDNEQF
TRBV7-2	TRBJ2-7	ASSSGLAASYEQY
TRBV7-2	TRBJ2-1	ASSPNLAHEQF
TRBV29-1	TRBJ2-5	SVRSRQETQY
TRBV28	TRBJ2-7	ASISGVAQY
TRBV9	TRBJ2-1	ASSVAGTSLREQF
TRBV4-3	TRBJ2-3	ASSQDLRAGTDTQY
TRBV6-5	TRBJ1-2	FCAGATPNYGYT
TRBV28	TRBJ2-1	ASSPPDSYNEQF
TRBV5-5	TRBJ2-3	ASSLTFYGGTDTQY
TRBV4-1	TRBJ2-3	ASSQDAALAGEGADTQY
TRBV5-1	TRBJ2-7	ASSLEVGMGSYEQY
TRBV4-3	TRBJ2-3	ASSQAETSGRAGGTDTQY
TRBV4-1	TRBJ2-3	ASSQDPLAVPDTQY
TRBV28	TRBJ2-6	ASSSDNSGANVLT
TRBV28	TRBJ2-5	ASSPSDREKETQY
TRBV19	TRBJ2-1	ASSIRGYNEQF
TRBV6-5	TRBJ1-2	ASTDRGTDGYT
TRBV19	TRBJ1-2	ASSILKGSPSGYT
TRBV5-4	TRBJ1-4	ASSLRRTGATNEKLF
TRBV5-1	TRBJ2-7	ASSARQGVYEQY
TRBV28	TRBJ2-1	ASSWAEHYNEQF
TRBV6-6	TRBJ2-7	ASSYSSYEQY
TRBV15	TRBJ2-1	ATSSEGGPLSEQF
TRBV11-2	TRBJ2-6	ASSLDRHSAASGANVLT
TRBV19	TRBJ2-7	ASRHGEAYEQY
TRBV5-4	TRBJ2-3	ASRETSGRTDTQY
TRBV7-7	TRBJ2-5	ASSLGPQETQY
TRBV19	TRBJ1-3	ASSMSSGNTIY